Listed below are T cell receptor beta chains from one sample, sequenced in a study of T cells in Graves' hyperthyroidism and ophthalmopathy. Each CDR3 protein is one row after TCRdb ran MiXCR on the multiplex PCR reads. The sample contains roughly 650,000 distinct CDR3 sequences, about a sixth of which appear only once. Sequenced input: blood. The receptors originated from a woman in her 40s with Graves' ophthalmopathy. CDR3s leave out the opening cysteine and the closing phenylalanine or tryptophan. Some rows mark clone size as missing; the rest say once, few, many or name a class of expanded clone.

size: many
V: TRBV18
J: TRBJ1-1
CDR3: ASSLNTGNTEAF

size: few
V: TRBV28
J: TRBJ2-7
CDR3: ASSTPGGLYEQY

size: few
V: TRBV27
J: TRBJ2-1
CDR3: ASSRDLAGAYNEQF

size: -
V: TRBV5-6
J: TRBJ2-7
CDR3: ASSLETGEQY

size: many
V: TRBV20-1
J: TRBJ2-7
CDR3: SATQALYEQY

size: -
V: TRBV19
J: TRBJ2-1
CDR3: ASSIGTGLLNEQF

size: many
V: TRBV7-3
J: TRBJ2-1
CDR3: ASSLTAGEYNEQF

size: -
V: TRBV3-1
J: TRBJ2-3
CDR3: ASSQDGGNPSDTQY

size: few
V: TRBV20-1
J: TRBJ2-1
CDR3: SAGLAGSNEQF

size: few
V: TRBV7-2
J: TRBJ1-4
CDR3: ASSLVQGIEKLF

size: many
V: TRBV5-1
J: TRBJ2-7
CDR3: ASSEDRDAAEQY